The T cell receptor beta chain under discussion was sequenced for a study of beta chain features in type 1 diabetes. About the study: Patients and healthy donors were similar in age, gender and cell yields.

Overall study findings and caveats: The study found that naive, central memory and Treg TCRB repertoires appeared more similar in patients than in healthy donors. Cells that show high TCR expression could be over-represented by cDNA sequencing. HLA influence on TCRB rearrangement stayed unresolved here.

The germline V gene has CDR1 ENHRY and CDR2 SYGVKD. CDR3 length: 14 amino acids. V was pared by 3 bases and J by 6 bases, with 12 bases between. This clone turned up a few times. The antigen remains unidentified. TCRB transcripts that were expressed got sequenced, as all of the isolated RNA had been reverse transcribed. Profiled with immunoSEQ multiplex PCR; TCRdb holds only in-frame clones, not every one. The sample consists of under 900,000 clones, 17% of them appearing once. The receptor comes from a woman aged 18-35 years in good health. V usage is TRBV10-3 and J usage is TRBJ1-5; D might be TRBD1 (6 bases). The sequenced material came from naive CD4+ T cells from blood. CDR3 sequence: CAISDAGATQPQHF. The CDR3 nucleotides are TGTGCCATCAGTGACGCAGGGGCAACTCAGCCCCAGCATTTT.